This T cell receptor beta chain was profiled in a study of blood T cell repertoires in COVID-19. Per the original methods: Estimation of nucleated cell counts was performed using reference gene primer amplification. Sequencing used immunoSEQ multiplex PCR; TCRdb keeps in-frame clones, though not all of them. V and J calls plus clone size are reproduced from that table; the DNA served to infer D and trimming. Altogether 55,000 to 65,000 clones are present, roughly 89% being singletons, with the ten largest covering about 46%. This CDR3 region has 15 residues. Germline CDR1 reads SGHRS; CDR2 reads YFSETQ. Trimming pared 0 bases from V and 2 bases from J, leaving 11 bases between.

This receptor was obtained from a woman in her fifties or sixties with COVID-19, enrolled during active disease. Sequenced sample: peripheral blood. The chain couples TRBV5-1 to TRBJ1-1; maybe TRBD1 (6 bases). Written as DNA, the CDR3 is TGCGCCAGCAGCTTGGCGGGCAGGGGCAACACTGAAGCTTTCTTT. This sequence encodes CASSLAGRGNTEAFF.